Listed below are T cell receptor beta chains from one sample, sequenced in a study of cytomegalovirus exposure and HLA in healthy donors. Produced via immunoSEQ multiplex PCR; TCRdb's table is partial and in-frame only. The sample carries about 130,000 clones, about two thirds recorded once. The sample taken for sequencing was PBMCs. These receptor sequences come from a man between 60 and 75 years old in good health and CMV-seropositive. The CDR3 runs from the conserved cysteine through the conserved F or W. Fields, in order: J gene, clone size, D gene, V gene, CDR3 protein, CDR3 DNA. The D gene is left open where the match is weak. The size of a clone is reported for some rows only, either as once, few or many, or as a class for expanded clones.

j_gene: TRBJ2-7
abundance: NA
d_gene: NA
v_gene: TRBV29-1
CDR3aa: CSVDRGGNEQYF
CDR3nt: TGCAGCGTAGATAGGGGAGGCAACGAGCAGTACTTC

j_gene: TRBJ1-1
abundance: NA
d_gene: NA
v_gene: TRBV5-1
CDR3aa: CASSSQENTEAFF
CDR3nt: TGCGCCAGCAGTTCTCAGGAGAACACTGAAGCTTTCTTT

j_gene: TRBJ1-2
abundance: NA
d_gene: TRBD1
v_gene: TRBV6-1
CDR3aa: CASSEAGQSRSYGYTF
CDR3nt: TGTGCCAGCAGTGAAGCGGGACAGTCGAGATCGTATGGCTACACCTTC

j_gene: TRBJ1-5
abundance: NA
d_gene: TRBD1
v_gene: TRBV15
CDR3aa: CATSRGAGGNQPQHF
CDR3nt: TGTGCCACCAGCAGAGGGGCAGGGGGTAATCAGCCCCAGCATTTT

j_gene: TRBJ2-7
abundance: NA
d_gene: TRBD1
v_gene: TRBV25-1
CDR3aa: CASSELVTGVGEQYF
CDR3nt: TGTGCCAGCAGTGAACTAGTGACAGGGGTGGGGGAGCAGTACTTC

j_gene: TRBJ1-1
abundance: once
d_gene: TRBD1
v_gene: TRBV5-1
CDR3aa: CASRSTGGAVAEAFF
CDR3nt: TGCGCCAGCAGGAGTACAGGGGGCGCGGTTGCTGAAGCTTTCTTT

j_gene: TRBJ1-1
abundance: once
d_gene: NA
v_gene: TRBV9
CDR3aa: CASSAQGRGDTEAFF
CDR3nt: TGTGCCAGCAGCGCGCAGGGGAGGGGCGACACTGAAGCTTTCTTT

j_gene: TRBJ2-3
abundance: NA
d_gene: NA
v_gene: TRBV29-1
CDR3aa: CSVVHAGVPDTQYF
CDR3nt: TGCAGCGTTGTACATGCAGGGGTCCCAGATACGCAGTATTTT

j_gene: TRBJ2-2
abundance: NA
d_gene: NA
v_gene: TRBV7-8
CDR3aa: CASSIIDTGELFF
CDR3nt: TGTGCCAGCAGCATCATAGACACCGGGGAGCTGTTTTTT

j_gene: TRBJ1-1
abundance: few
d_gene: NA
v_gene: TRBV29-1
CDR3aa: CSVSQADTEAFF
CDR3nt: TGCAGCGTATCGCAAGCTGACACTGAAGCTTTCTTT

j_gene: TRBJ1-2
abundance: NA
d_gene: NA
v_gene: TRBV2
CDR3aa: CASSILRTPNYGYTF
CDR3nt: TGTGCCAGCAGTATCCTCAGGACACCGAACTATGGCTACACCTTC

j_gene: TRBJ2-5
abundance: NA
d_gene: TRBD2
v_gene: TRBV30
CDR3aa: CAWTGEGETQYF
CDR3nt: TGTGCCTGGACGGGGGAGGGGGAGACCCAGTACTTC

j_gene: TRBJ2-7
abundance: NA
d_gene: TRBD1
v_gene: TRBV19
CDR3aa: CASSYGTGVYEQYF
CDR3nt: TGTGCCAGTAGTTATGGGACAGGGGTCTACGAGCAGTACTTC

j_gene: TRBJ1-2
abundance: NA
d_gene: NA
v_gene: TRBV28
CDR3aa: CASSFQGYSYGYTF
CDR3nt: TGTGCCAGCAGTTTTCAGGGGTATAGCTATGGCTACACCTTC

j_gene: TRBJ1-1
abundance: NA
d_gene: NA
v_gene: TRBV28
CDR3aa: CASTPLLSTEAFF
CDR3nt: TGTGCCAGCACCCCCCTATTGTCCACTGAAGCTTTCTTT

j_gene: TRBJ2-7
abundance: NA
d_gene: TRBD1
v_gene: TRBV5-6
CDR3aa: CASSRDRSYEQYF
CDR3nt: TGTGCCAGCAGCCGGGACAGGTCCTACGAGCAGTACTTC

j_gene: TRBJ2-5
abundance: NA
d_gene: TRBD1
v_gene: TRBV5-1
CDR3aa: CASSLWTGGGETQYF
CDR3nt: TGCGCCAGCAGCTTGTGGACAGGGGGCGGCGAGACCCAGTACTTC

j_gene: TRBJ2-7
abundance: NA
d_gene: TRBD2
v_gene: TRBV9
CDR3aa: CASSATSGNYEQYF
CDR3nt: TGTGCCAGCAGCGCGACTAGCGGGAACTACGAGCAGTACTTC

j_gene: TRBJ1-2
abundance: NA
d_gene: TRBD1
v_gene: TRBV5-6
CDR3aa: CASSLRQGGYGYTF
CDR3nt: TGTGCCAGCAGCTTGAGACAGGGAGGCTATGGCTACACCTTC

j_gene: TRBJ1-2
abundance: NA
d_gene: NA
v_gene: TRBV28
CDR3aa: CASSLWTVRDDGYTF
CDR3nt: TGTGCCAGCAGTTTATGGACAGTCCGAGATGATGGCTACACCTTC

j_gene: TRBJ1-2
abundance: NA
d_gene: NA
v_gene: TRBV5-1
CDR3aa: CASSLEQGGYGYTF
CDR3nt: TGCGCCAGCAGCTTGGAACAGGGCGGGTATGGCTACACCTTC

j_gene: TRBJ1-5
abundance: NA
d_gene: NA
v_gene: TRBV2
CDR3aa: CASSDGGSHNQPQHF
CDR3nt: TGTGCCAGCAGTGACGGGGGGTCCCACAATCAGCCCCAGCATTTT

j_gene: TRBJ2-7
abundance: few
d_gene: TRBD2
v_gene: TRBV7-8
CDR3aa: CASSLVSVGGEQYF
CDR3nt: TGTGCCAGCAGCTTAGTTAGTGTGGGGGGGGAGCAGTACTTC

j_gene: TRBJ2-5
abundance: NA
d_gene: NA
v_gene: TRBV29-1
CDR3aa: CSVTELQETQYF
CDR3nt: TGCAGCGTTACAGAGCTTCAAGAGACCCAGTACTTC

j_gene: TRBJ1-1
abundance: NA
d_gene: TRBD1
v_gene: TRBV4-1
CDR3aa: CASSQEKGGRVNTEAFF
CDR3nt: TGCGCCAGCAGCCAAGAAAAAGGGGGCAGGGTGAACACTGAAGCTTTCTTT

j_gene: TRBJ2-7
abundance: NA
d_gene: NA
v_gene: TRBV28
CDR3aa: CASSFFRGTGYEQYF
CDR3nt: TGTGCCAGCAGTTTTTTCAGGGGCACGGGCTACGAGCAGTACTTC

j_gene: TRBJ2-3
abundance: NA
d_gene: NA
v_gene: TRBV7-3
CDR3aa: CASSLTGTSTDTQYF
CDR3nt: TGTGCCAGCAGCTTAACGGGGACTAGCACAGATACGCAGTATTTT

j_gene: TRBJ2-6
abundance: once
d_gene: NA
v_gene: TRBV30
CDR3aa: CAWSPPRPGANVLTF
CDR3nt: TGTGCCTGGAGCCCCCCCCGTCCTGGGGCCAACGTCCTGACTTTC

j_gene: TRBJ1-4
abundance: few
d_gene: NA
v_gene: TRBV6-5
CDR3aa: CASRSWGVEKLFF
CDR3nt: TGTGCCAGCAGATCATGGGGCGTTGAAAAACTGTTTTTT

j_gene: TRBJ1-2
abundance: NA
d_gene: NA
v_gene: TRBV6-6
CDR3aa: CASSPFGGDGYTF
CDR3nt: TGTGCCAGCAGTCCGTTCGGCGGCGATGGCTACACCTTC

j_gene: TRBJ1-5
abundance: NA
d_gene: NA
v_gene: TRBV11-2
CDR3aa: CASSLSGDQPQHF
CDR3nt: TGTGCCAGCAGCTTATCAGGGGATCAGCCCCAGCATTTT

j_gene: TRBJ2-7
abundance: once
d_gene: TRBD1
v_gene: TRBV30
CDR3aa: CAWTPDRVSYEQYF
CDR3nt: TGTGCCTGGACCCCCGACAGGGTCTCCTACGAGCAGTACTTC

j_gene: TRBJ2-3
abundance: once
d_gene: TRBD1
v_gene: TRBV7-2
CDR3aa: CASSWRTGASDTQYF
CDR3nt: TGTGCCAGCAGCTGGAGGACAGGGGCCTCAGATACGCAGTATTTT

j_gene: TRBJ1-4
abundance: NA
d_gene: TRBD1
v_gene: TRBV6-1
CDR3aa: CASSRGPPNEKLFF
CDR3nt: TGTGCCAGCAGCAGGGGGCCTCCTAATGAAAAACTGTTTTTT

j_gene: TRBJ1-2
abundance: NA
d_gene: NA
v_gene: TRBV5-6
CDR3aa: CASSLVGRGRLDYGYTF
CDR3nt: TGTGCCAGCAGCTTGGTGGGGCGGGGCAGGTTGGACTATGGCTACACCTTC

j_gene: TRBJ2-7
abundance: NA
d_gene: NA
v_gene: TRBV27
CDR3aa: CASSPSWGAYSYEQYF
CDR3nt: TGTGCCAGCAGTCCGTCTTGGGGCGCCTACTCCTACGAGCAGTACTTC

j_gene: TRBJ1-4
abundance: NA
d_gene: NA
v_gene: TRBV5-1
CDR3aa: CASSDPQGHNEKLFF
CDR3nt: TGCGCCAGCAGCGACCCTCAGGGCCATAATGAAAAACTGTTTTTT

j_gene: TRBJ2-1
abundance: NA
d_gene: TRBD2
v_gene: TRBV6-4
CDR3aa: CASRRLAGRFNEQFF
CDR3nt: TGTGCCAGCAGGCGACTAGCGGGCCGATTCAATGAGCAGTTCTTC

j_gene: TRBJ2-3
abundance: NA
d_gene: TRBD1
v_gene: TRBV9
CDR3aa: CASSVDRGRRDTQYF
CDR3nt: TGTGCCAGCAGCGTTGACAGGGGGCGCCGGGATACGCAGTATTTT

j_gene: TRBJ1-2
abundance: NA
d_gene: TRBD1
v_gene: TRBV10-3
CDR3aa: CAISGTGGLGGYTF
CDR3nt: TGTGCCATCAGCGGGACAGGGGGCCTGGGTGGCTACACCTTC

j_gene: TRBJ1-2
abundance: once
d_gene: NA
v_gene: TRBV7-9
CDR3aa: CASSLMENYGYTF
CDR3nt: TGTGCCAGCAGCTTAATGGAGAACTATGGCTACACCTTC

j_gene: TRBJ1-2
abundance: NA
d_gene: NA
v_gene: TRBV9
CDR3aa: CASSVDPGSGYTF
CDR3nt: TGTGCCAGCAGCGTAGATCCCGGGAGTGGCTACACCTTC

j_gene: TRBJ2-5
abundance: NA
d_gene: TRBD1
v_gene: TRBV12-5
CDR3aa: CASGRQGARETQYF
CDR3nt: TGTGCTAGTGGGCGACAGGGGGCGAGAGAGACCCAGTACTTC

j_gene: TRBJ1-2
abundance: few
d_gene: NA
v_gene: TRBV6-1
CDR3aa: CASGKDRHGYTF
CDR3nt: TGTGCCAGCGGGAAGGACAGACATGGCTACACCTTC

j_gene: TRBJ1-5
abundance: NA
d_gene: NA
v_gene: TRBV19
CDR3aa: CASSIGDRRWNQPQHF
CDR3nt: TGTGCCAGTAGTATAGGTGACAGGAGATGGAATCAGCCCCAGCATTTT

j_gene: TRBJ2-7
abundance: few
d_gene: TRBD1
v_gene: TRBV2
CDR3aa: CASSDRDRGVYEQYF
CDR3nt: TGTGCCAGCAGTGATCGGGACAGGGGGGTCTACGAGCAGTACTTC

j_gene: TRBJ2-1
abundance: NA
d_gene: NA
v_gene: TRBV19
CDR3aa: CASSTTPSPNEQFF
CDR3nt: TGTGCCAGTAGTACCACTCCCTCCCCCAATGAGCAGTTCTTC

j_gene: TRBJ2-7
abundance: NA
d_gene: NA
v_gene: TRBV5-4
CDR3aa: CASSLMDGNPYEQYF
CDR3nt: TGTGCCAGCAGCTTAATGGACGGGAATCCTTACGAGCAGTACTTC

j_gene: TRBJ2-7
abundance: NA
d_gene: TRBD1
v_gene: TRBV30
CDR3aa: CAWSVVGTARYEQYF
CDR3nt: TGTGCCTGGAGTGTAGTTGGGACAGCCCGCTACGAGCAGTACTTC

j_gene: TRBJ2-5
abundance: NA
d_gene: TRBD2
v_gene: TRBV2
CDR3aa: CASNELAGDSETQYF
CDR3nt: TGTGCCAGCAATGAACTAGCGGGGGACTCGGAGACCCAGTACTTC

j_gene: TRBJ1-1
abundance: NA
d_gene: NA
v_gene: TRBV2
CDR3aa: CASSYITCGAFF
CDR3nt: TGTGCCAGCAGTTATATTACATGCGGGGCTTTCTTT

j_gene: TRBJ1-5
abundance: NA
d_gene: NA
v_gene: TRBV7-2
CDR3aa: CASSLVGGSNQPQHF
CDR3nt: TGTGCCAGCAGCTTAGTCGGAGGTAGCAATCAGCCCCAGCATTTT

j_gene: TRBJ1-6
abundance: NA
d_gene: NA
v_gene: TRBV6-5
CDR3aa: CASSSSTFGVSSPLHF
CDR3nt: TGTGCCAGCAGTTCCTCTACGTTCGGGGTTAGCTCACCCCTCCACTTT

j_gene: TRBJ2-7
abundance: NA
d_gene: NA
v_gene: TRBV5-1
CDR3aa: CASSLMGGEQYF
CDR3nt: TGCGCCAGCAGCTTGATGGGAGGTGAGCAGTACTTC